This TCR beta chain comes out of a study of chemoradiotherapy in HPV16-positive cancers. Study as a whole: Candidate HPV-specific clones and shared TCR motifs came from a couple of HPV16-positive patients. The study, taken as a whole, reports: Candidate HPV-specific clones and E7-related TCR motifs grew in tumor during treatment.

As to this clone: Its specificity is unknown.

Assay: immunoSEQ multiplex PCR; the TCRdb copy retains only in-frame clones and omits some. The data hold about 5,100 clones, with 75% to 85% observed a single time. V shed 7 bases and J shed 1 base, with 20 bases lying between them. The V gene's germline CDR1 is SNHLY and CDR2 FYNNEI. This CDR3 comprises 17 residues. V is TRBV2 and J is TRBJ1-5; D may be TRBD1 (5 bases). The receptor comes from a human donor with HPV-associated anogenital cancer. Sequenced here: tumor tissue, sampled from a patient who underwent chemoradiotherapy. CDR3 sequence (DNA): TGTGCCAGCAAGACGGGGGTGGGGGTATGGAGCAATCAGCCCCAGCATTTT. It yields the protein CASKTGVGVWSNQPQHF.